A selection of T cell receptor beta chains follows, all from one sample in a study of long-term antiretroviral therapy in people with HIV. Method: immunoSEQ multiplex PCR; TCRdb's copy keeps in-frame clones and lacks some. This sample has about 27,000 clones, with 70% to 90% found just once. This specimen consisted of unsorted PBMCs, obtained 3 years after starting antiretroviral therapy. The receptors originated from a man aged 40-49 years with HIV. CDR3s include the opening cysteine and the closing phenylalanine or tryptophan. The D gene is left open where the match is weak. Some rows have no size entry. The others give once, few or many, or a class for an expanded clone.

j_call	v_call	d_call	clone_size	cdr3_aa	cdr3_nt
TRBJ2-5	TRBV6-5	-	-	CASSYSKGTGVETQYF	TGTGCCAGCAGTTACTCGAAAGGGACGGGAGTGGAGACCCAGTACTTC
TRBJ1-1	TRBV10-2	TRBD1	-	CASSGSQGATEAFF	TGCGCCAGCAGTGGGTCACAGGGGGCAACTGAAGCTTTCTTT
TRBJ2-1	TRBV7-2	-	-	CASSLFTPAEQFF	TGTGCCAGCAGCTTATTCACCCCCGCCGAGCAGTTCTTC
TRBJ1-2	TRBV4-1	-	few	CASSPSIGWYGYTF	TGCGCCAGCAGCCCTTCGATAGGGTGGTATGGCTACACCTTC
TRBJ2-5	TRBV28	-	-	CASSRLENQETQYF	TGTGCCAGCAGTCGTCTCGAGAACCAAGAGACCCAGTACTTC
TRBJ2-1	TRBV20-1	-	-	CSASGGREQFF	TGCAGTGCTAGTGGGGGCAGAGAGCAGTTCTTC
TRBJ2-3	TRBV5-4	TRBD1	-	CASSQRGDRRTDTQYF	TGTGCCAGCAGCCAACGCGGGGACAGGCGCACAGATACGCAGTATTTT
TRBJ1-6	TRBV7-2	TRBD1	medium-sized	CASSSHRGPGGGPLHF	TGTGCCAGCAGCTCCCACAGGGGGCCCGGGGGGGGACCCCTCCACTTT
TRBJ2-3	TRBV28	-	-	CASSHRDTTTSTDTQYF	TGTGCCAGCAGCCACCGGGACACAACAACTAGCACAGATACGCAGTATTTT
TRBJ2-7	TRBV5-1	TRBD2	-	CASSSSSGFSYEQYF	TGCGCCAGCAGCTCATCTAGCGGGTTCTCCTACGAGCAGTACTTC
TRBJ1-5	TRBV19	TRBD1	-	CASSTRTGFYQPQHF	TGTGCCAGTAGTACGAGGACAGGGTTCTATCAGCCCCAGCATTTT
TRBJ2-7	TRBV5-1	TRBD1	-	CASSSTGTGLSYEQYF	TGCGCCAGCAGCTCAACCGGGACAGGCCTCTCCTACGAGCAGTACTTC
TRBJ2-5	TRBV6-1	-	-	CASRPNPGPGETQYF	TGTGCCAGCAGGCCCAACCCCGGGCCTGGGGAGACCCAGTACTTC
TRBJ1-3	TRBV6-1	-	-	CASTSGGAGNTIYF	TGTGCCAGCACAAGCGGAGGGGCTGGAAACACCATATATTTT
TRBJ1-4	TRBV19	-	-	CASSIWGLGEKLFF	TGTGCCAGTAGTATCTGGGGACTGGGTGAAAAACTGTTTTTT
TRBJ2-7	TRBV6-5	-	-	CASSYSTGNEQYF	TGTGCCAGCAGTTACTCGACGGGGAACGAGCAGTACTTC
TRBJ1-5	TRBV2	-	-	CASSPSDQPQHF	TGTGCCAGCAGTCCCTCGGATCAGCCCCAGCATTTT
TRBJ1-2	TRBV5-6	TRBD1	-	CASSSKGADGYTF	TGTGCCAGCAGCTCGAAGGGGGCAGATGGCTACACCTTC
TRBJ2-5	TRBV2	TRBD2	-	CASSGGTSGSGQETQYF	TGTGCCAGCAGTGGTGGGACTAGCGGGAGTGGGCAAGAGACCCAGTACTTC
TRBJ1-2	TRBV5-4	-	few	CATSGAANYGYTF	TGTGCCACCTCCGGTGCCGCTAACTATGGCTACACCTTC
TRBJ1-5	TRBV4-1	-	-	CASSQEPLNQPQHF	TGCGCCAGCAGCCAAGAGCCACTTAATCAGCCCCAGCATTTT
TRBJ2-2	TRBV4-2	-	-	CASRHNTGELFF	TGTGCCAGCAGACATAACACCGGGGAGCTGTTTTTT
TRBJ2-3	TRBV27	-	-	CASSFVGSTDTQYF	TGTGCCAGCAGTTTTGTGGGGAGCACAGATACGCAGTATTTT
TRBJ2-5	TRBV7-6	-	-	CASSLRAEETQYF	TGTGCCAGCAGTCTTAGGGCGGAAGAGACCCAGTACTTC